A selection of T cell receptor beta chains follows, all from one sample in a study of blood T cell repertoires in COVID-19. The repertoire was sequenced with immunoSEQ multiplex PCR; TCRdb's copy has only in-frame clones and lacks some. The sample has around 450,000 clones, around 89% seen once. Specimen: peripheral blood. The receptors here all came from a woman younger than 45 with acute or convalescent COVID-19. The CDR3 runs from the conserved cysteine through the conserved F or W. D genes are given only for firm matches. Clone size appears in some rows only: once, few, many, or a class for an expanded clone.

v_call	j_call	d_call	clone_size	cdr3_aa	cdr3_nt
TRBV19	TRBJ2-5	.	once	CASSRGIQETQYF	TGTGCCAGTAGTAGGGGCATCCAAGAGACCCAGTACTTC
TRBV2	TRBJ2-1	TRBD2	.	CASRNQGLAGAEQFF	TGTGCCAGCAGAAACCAAGGACTAGCGGGGGCTGAGCAGTTCTTC
TRBV10-3	TRBJ1-5	TRBD1	.	CAISERGQGGNQPQHF	TGTGCCATCAGTGAACGTGGACAGGGAGGCAATCAGCCCCAGCATTTT
TRBV6-5	TRBJ1-1	.	.	CASTSAGGLSEAFF	TGTGCCAGCACCTCAGCGGGGGGCTTATCTGAAGCTTTCTTT
TRBV5-6	TRBJ2-7	.	.	CASRYQQAHEQYF	TGTGCCAGCAGGTATCAACAGGCCCACGAGCAGTACTTC
TRBV7-7	TRBJ1-6	.	.	CASSLGVNSPLHF	TGTGCCAGCAGCTTAGGCGTCAATTCACCCCTCCACTTT
TRBV24-1	TRBJ2-5	TRBD1	.	CATSDHTGVGETQYF	TGTGCCACCAGTGACCATACAGGGGTCGGAGAGACCCAGTACTTC
TRBV5-4	TRBJ1-3	TRBD1	.	CASSREGTAGNTIYF	TGTGCCAGCAGCCGAGAAGGGACAGCTGGAAACACCATATATTTT
TRBV3-1/TRBV3-2	TRBJ2-2	.	.	CASSPTTVINANTGELFF	TGTGCCAGCAGCCCTACCACCGTAATAAACGCGAACACCGGGGAGCTGTTTTTT
TRBV28	TRBJ2-3	TRBD2	.	CASKGTSGGGDTDTQYF	TGTGCCAGCAAGGGGACTAGCGGGGGGGGAGACACAGATACGCAGTATTTT
TRBV7-9	TRBJ2-5	TRBD2	.	CASSSLGGGETQYF	TGTGCCAGCAGCTCCCTCGGGGGGGGAGAGACCCAGTACTTC
TRBV11-3	TRBJ2-3	.	.	CATARGGAITDTQYF	TGTGCCACCGCTCGCGGCGGGGCAATAACAGATACGCAGTATTTT
TRBV7-3	TRBJ1-1	.	.	CASSIDRGHVNEAFF	TGTGCCAGCAGCATAGACCGGGGACATGTGAATGAAGCTTTCTTT
TRBV5-1	TRBJ2-6	.	.	CASRASGANVLTF	TGCGCCAGCAGGGCTTCTGGGGCCAACGTCCTGACTTTC
TRBV28	TRBJ2-7	.	many	CASSLFGQATNEQYF	TGTGCCAGCAGTTTATTCGGTCAGGCGACTAACGAGCAGTACTTC
TRBV27	TRBJ2-5	.	.	CASSPQGPLWQETQYF	TGTGCCAGCAGTCCTCAGGGGCCCCTGTGGCAAGAGACCCAGTACTTC